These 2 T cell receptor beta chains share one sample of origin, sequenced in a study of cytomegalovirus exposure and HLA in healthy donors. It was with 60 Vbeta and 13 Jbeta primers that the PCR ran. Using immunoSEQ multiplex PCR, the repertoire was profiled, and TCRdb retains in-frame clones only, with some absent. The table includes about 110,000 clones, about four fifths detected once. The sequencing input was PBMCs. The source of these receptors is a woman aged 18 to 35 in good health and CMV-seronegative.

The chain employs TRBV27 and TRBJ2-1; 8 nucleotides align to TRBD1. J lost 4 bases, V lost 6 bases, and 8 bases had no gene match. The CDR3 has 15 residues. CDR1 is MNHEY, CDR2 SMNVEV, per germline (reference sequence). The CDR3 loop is CASRGARGPYNEQFF. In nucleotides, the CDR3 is TGTGCCAGCAGGGGAGCCAGGGGGCCTTACAATGAGCAGTTCTTC.

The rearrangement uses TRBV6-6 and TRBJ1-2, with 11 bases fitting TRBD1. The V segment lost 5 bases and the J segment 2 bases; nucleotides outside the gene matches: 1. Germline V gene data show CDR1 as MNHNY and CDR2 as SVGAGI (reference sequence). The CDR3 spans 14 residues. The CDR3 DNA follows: TGTGCCAGCAGTAGGACAGGGGGCAACTATGGCTACACCTTC. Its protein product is CASSRTGGNYGYTF.